This entry is about one T cell receptor (beta chain). Its specificity is unknown. V was shortened by 8 bases and J by 4 bases, with 14 bases between the two germline ends. CDR3 length: 13 amino acids. Germline CDR1 reads SGDLS; CDR2 reads YYNGEE. The sample originates from a study of CD8 T cells in Susac syndrome. About the study: There were six sequenced Susac syndrome patients with active disease and eight or nine in remission. Patients with Susac syndrome were therapy-naive, taking corticosteroids, with some also receiving intravenous immunoglobulin, or taking intravenous immunoglobulin alone at the time their blood was drawn. Regarding the study as a whole: The greatest CD8+ clonal expansion in Susac occurred in TEMRA cells and in active patients.

Random hexamers served to reverse transcribe roughly 0.5 to 1 ug RNA. With immunoSEQ multiplex PCR, TCR beta CDR3 was amplified across 54 Vbeta and 13 Jbeta. TCRdb re-derived calls from the immunoSEQ multiplex PCR reads in MiXCR, one entry per CDR3 protein. The table includes 200,000 or so distinct CDR3 sequences, over 90% detected once. The source is a human donor with Susac syndrome. The rearrangement joins TRBV9 to TRBJ2-3, with D uncertain. The material sequenced was CD8+ T cells from PBMCs. DNA for the CDR3: TGTGCCAGAGTAGGGAACGAAGCAGATACGCAGTATTTT. Its protein product is CARVGNEADTQYF. Looking up the rest from reference TRBV9 and TRBJ2-3 gives the full variable domain: DSGVTQTPKHLITATGQRVTLRCSPRSGDLSVYWYQQSLDQGLQFLIQYYNGEERAKGNILERFSAQQFPDLHSELNLSSLELGDSALYFCARVGNEADTQYFGPGTRLTVL.